This paragraph covers one T cell receptor beta chain sequence. Antigen: not known. This may be a read error: a much more frequent sequence differs by one nucleotide. This specimen belongs to a study of molecular identifiers for immune sequencing clone quantification. Study results and caveats: Clones with over 20 RNA copies captured over 99% of effector molecules but under 1% of naive ones.

The CDR3 is made up of 12 amino acids. Trimming cost V 8 bases and J 3 bases, with 7 bases left between them. Germline CDR1 and CDR2: SGHTA and FQGNSA. Previously reported methods and listed TCR primers produced the bulk TCR libraries. TCRdb re-analysed the PCR reads in MiXCR, keeping a single row per CDR3 protein. The sample lists 350,000 or so distinct CDR3 sequences; around a fifth were seen once. The sample comprised naive CD8+ T cells from blood, with Jurkat cell RNA spiked in. The subset here: FACS-sorted CD8+CD4-CCR7+CD45RA+ naive T cells. This receptor was taken from a human donor in good health. Some libraries in this study had Jurkat cell RNA spiked in. The rearrangement links TRBV7-2 to TRBJ1-4; D not certain. Here the CDR3 DNA reads TGTGCCAGCTCAAGGTCTAATGAAAAACTGTTTTTT. It codes for CASSRSNEKLFF.